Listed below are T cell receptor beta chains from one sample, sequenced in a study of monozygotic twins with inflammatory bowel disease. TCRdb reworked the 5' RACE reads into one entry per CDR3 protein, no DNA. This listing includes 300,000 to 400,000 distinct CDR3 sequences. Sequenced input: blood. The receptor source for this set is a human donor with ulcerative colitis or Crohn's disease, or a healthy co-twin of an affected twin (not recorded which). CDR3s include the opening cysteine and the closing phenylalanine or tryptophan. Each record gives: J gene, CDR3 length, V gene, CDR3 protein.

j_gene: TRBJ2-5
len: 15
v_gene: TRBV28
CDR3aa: CASSLLSVLQETQYF

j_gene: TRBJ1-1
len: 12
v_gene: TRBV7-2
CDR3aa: CASSLVKRVAFF

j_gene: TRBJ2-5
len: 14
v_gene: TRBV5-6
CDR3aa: CASSLWLLQETQYF

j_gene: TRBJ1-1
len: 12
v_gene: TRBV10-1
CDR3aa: CASSESRQQAFF

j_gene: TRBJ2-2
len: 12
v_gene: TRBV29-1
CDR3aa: CSRGALAGELFF

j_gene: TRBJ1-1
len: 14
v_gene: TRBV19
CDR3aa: CASTSGTGVTEAFF

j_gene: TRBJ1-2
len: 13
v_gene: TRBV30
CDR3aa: CAWDSSPPYGYTF

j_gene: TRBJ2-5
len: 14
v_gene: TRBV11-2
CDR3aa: CASSSLVNRETQYF

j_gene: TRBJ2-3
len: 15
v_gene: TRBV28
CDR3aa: CASSLGESSTDTQYF

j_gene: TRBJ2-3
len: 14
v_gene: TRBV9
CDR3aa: CASSDSASTDTQYF

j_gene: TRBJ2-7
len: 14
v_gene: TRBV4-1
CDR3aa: CASGRGQGAHEQYF

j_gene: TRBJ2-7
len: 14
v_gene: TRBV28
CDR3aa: CASRESGSAYEQYF

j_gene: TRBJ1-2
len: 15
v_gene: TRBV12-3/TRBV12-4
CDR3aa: CASSLTFLGNYGYTF

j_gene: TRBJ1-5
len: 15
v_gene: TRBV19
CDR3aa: CASSSSGGLSQPQHF

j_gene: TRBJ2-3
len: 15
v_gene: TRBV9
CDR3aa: CASSVVQGSTDTQYF

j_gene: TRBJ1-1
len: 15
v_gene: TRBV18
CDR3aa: CASSPTGTRNTEAFF

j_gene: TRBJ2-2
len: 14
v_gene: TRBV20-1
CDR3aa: CSAMDRVKIGELFF

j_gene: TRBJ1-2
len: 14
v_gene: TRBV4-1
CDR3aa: CASSQGTDRYGYTF

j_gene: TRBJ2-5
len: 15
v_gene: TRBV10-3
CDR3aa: CAISESWTGLETQYF

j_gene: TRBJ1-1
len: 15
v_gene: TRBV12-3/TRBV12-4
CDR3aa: CASSLSRKMNTEAFF

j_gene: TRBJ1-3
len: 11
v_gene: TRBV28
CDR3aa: CGAGTGNTIYF

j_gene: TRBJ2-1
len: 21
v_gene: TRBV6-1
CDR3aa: CASSEARKDPRFVTGNNEQFF

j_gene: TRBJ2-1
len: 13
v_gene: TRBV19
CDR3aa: CASSMGPTNEQFF

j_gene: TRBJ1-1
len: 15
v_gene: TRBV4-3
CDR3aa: CASSQDYRPLLEAFF

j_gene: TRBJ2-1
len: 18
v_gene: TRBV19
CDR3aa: CASSMVSGSSGRAGEQFF

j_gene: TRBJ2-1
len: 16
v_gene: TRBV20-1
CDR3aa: CSARLTTSGVANEQFF

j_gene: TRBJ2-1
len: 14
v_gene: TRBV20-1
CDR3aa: CSAARGLVYNEQFF

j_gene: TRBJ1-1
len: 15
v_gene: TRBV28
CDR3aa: CASSWDRGVTPEAFF

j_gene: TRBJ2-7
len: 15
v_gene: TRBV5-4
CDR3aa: CASQPDGGGLRGQYF

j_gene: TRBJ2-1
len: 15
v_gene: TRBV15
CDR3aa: CATSRDQQGPNEQFF

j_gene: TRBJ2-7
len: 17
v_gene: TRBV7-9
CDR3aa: CASSQGHSGWASYEQYF

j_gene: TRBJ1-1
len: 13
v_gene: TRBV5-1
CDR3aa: CASSLDTNTEAFF

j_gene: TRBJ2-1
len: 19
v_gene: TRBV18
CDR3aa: CASSPSGIVLSLSYNEQFF

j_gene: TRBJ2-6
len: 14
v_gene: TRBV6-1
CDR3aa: CASSRPPGANVLTF

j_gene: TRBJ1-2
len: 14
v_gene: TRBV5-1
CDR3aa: CASSLGDHNYGYTF

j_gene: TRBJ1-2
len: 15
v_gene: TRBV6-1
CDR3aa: CATMVGGGRPSGYTF

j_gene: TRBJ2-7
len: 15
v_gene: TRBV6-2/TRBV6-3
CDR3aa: CASSKRQGPLYEQYF